The 19 T cell receptor beta chains reported below all come from one sample, sequenced in a study of shared clonotypes between healthy human individuals. Libraries were prepared by immunoSEQ multiplex PCR; TCRdb keeps only in-frame clonotypes and omits some of them. The data contain a few million clones, approximately 93% of them singletons. Material for sequencing was naive CD4+ T cells from PBMCs. The subset here: CD45RA+ positively selected. The receptors were gathered from a man in his late teens or twenties in good health. Some clones in this sample may be carry-over from other donors' samples.

V and J are TRBV7-3 and TRBJ2-7; D may be TRBD2 (6 bases). V was pared by 2 bases and J by 0 bases, with 23 bases between. Germline CDR1 and CDR2: SGHTA and FQGTGA. The CDR3 spans 19 residues. CDR3 sequence (DNA): TGTGCCAGCAGCTTAGTACGGGGCCAGATCCCCGGGGGCTCCTACGAGCAGTACTTC. Protein: CASSLVRGQIPGGSYEQYF.

As for this clone: Other DNA sequences in the sample encode the same CDR3. The gene calls are TRBV28 and TRBJ1-5, with a weak D call TRBD1 (6 bases). Germline V gene sequence: CDR1 MDHEN, CDR2 SYDVKM. V lost 5 bases and J 6 bases, leaving 14 bases between the germline ends. This CDR3 has 14 residues. The CDR3 loop reads CASSPRRGGQPQHF. For the CDR3, the DNA is TGTGCCAGCAGTCCCCGACGAGGGGGTCAGCCCCAGCATTTT. The full variable domain, with the rest looked up from reference TRBV28 and TRBJ1-5, is DVKVTQSSRYLVKRTGEKVFLECVQDMDHENMFWYRQDPGLGLRLIYFSYDVKMKEKGDIPEGYSVSREKKERFSLILESASTNQTSMYLCASSPRRGGQPQHFGDGTRLSIL.

This clone turned up a few times. The sample carries other DNA sequences with the same CDR3. This chain connects TRBV7-9 to TRBJ2-1, with 15 bases aligning to TRBD2. The germline V gene encodes CDR1 SEHNR and CDR2 FQNEAQ (reference sequence). V trimming: 5 bases; J trimming: 9 bases; junction bases outside the gene matches: 2. The CDR3 spans 14 residues. The CDR3, as DNA: TGTGCCAGCAGCCCGGGACTAGCGGGAGGTGAGCAGTTCTTC. It codes for CASSPGLAGGEQFF.

The chain couples TRBV28 to TRBJ2-5, with 9 bases matching TRBD2. Losses at the gene ends were 3 bases for V and 5 bases for J; bases not matched to a gene: 13. CDR3 length equals 17 residues. Germline CDR1 reads MDHEN; CDR2 reads SYDVKM. CDR3 nucleotides: TGTGCCAGCAGTTTCGGTAGCGGGAGCTGGTTTGGTGAGACCCAGTACTTC. Protein sequence: CASSFGSGSWFGETQYF. Full variable domain (rest looked up from reference TRBV28 and TRBJ2-5): DVKVTQSSRYLVKRTGEKVFLECVQDMDHENMFWYRQDPGLGLRLIYFSYDVKMKEKGDIPEGYSVSREKKERFSLILESASTNQTSMYLCASSFGSGSWFGETQYFGPGTRLLVL.

V and J are TRBV28 and TRBJ1-3, with a weak D call TRBD1 (6 bases). Germline V CDR1 and CDR2: MDHEN, SYDVKM. V was pared by 4 bases and J by 0 bases, with 13 bases between. The CDR3 length is 16 residues. The chain's CDR3 is CASSYSGTLSGNTIYF. In DNA, the CDR3 is TGTGCCAGCAGTTACTCCGGGACACTCTCTGGAAACACCATATATTTT.

The chain employs TRBV14 and TRBJ2-1; D unclear. V lost 3 bases to trimming and J lost 10 bases, with 10 bases between them. CDR3 size: 12 residues. Per the germline V gene, CDR1 is SGHDN and CDR2 is FVKESK. The CDR3 spells CASSQNRAEQFF. CDR3 sequence (DNA): TGTGCCAGCAGCCAGAATCGGGCGGAGCAGTTCTTC.

The rearrangement uses TRBV30 and TRBJ2-7; possibly TRBD2 for D (6 bases). V dropped 4 bases and J dropped 1 base, with 20 bases sitting between them. This CDR3 spans 16 amino acids. Per germline, CDR1 GTSNPN and CDR2 SVGIG (reference sequence). DNA of the CDR3: TGTGCCTGGATAAGGGCGTACGGCAGCGGGTCCTACGAGCAGTACTTC. Amino acids: CAWIRAYGSGSYEQYF.

The chain couples TRBV5-6 to TRBJ2-3, with 13 nucleotides matching TRBD2. Germline trimming cut 4 bases from V and 9 bases from J; bases unmatched to any gene: 8. The CDR3 totals 15 residues. Germline V gene sequence: CDR1 SGHDT, CDR2 YYEEEE. The CDR3 DNA sequence: TGTGCCAGCAGCCCGCTGACTAGCGGGAGGTTGACGCAGTATTTT. It specifies CASSPLTSGRLTQYF.

The CDR3 coding sequence is TGTGCCAGCAGCTTAAGCTTTCGGGGGGCCACAGATACGCAGTATTTT. It yields the protein CASSLSFRGATDTQYF. The chain couples TRBV11-1 to TRBJ2-3, with a possible D match to TRBD2 (7 bases). In germline, CDR1 is SGHAT, CDR2 FQDESV (reference sequence). CDR3 length equals 16 residues. V lost 2 bases to trimming and J lost 2 bases, with 14 bases between them.

This chain links TRBV19 with TRBJ1-2; a possible D gene is TRBD1 (5 bases). V was trimmed by 5 bases and J by 3 bases, leaving 16 bases between them. Germline assignment: CDR1 LNHDA and CDR2 SQIVND (reference sequence). The CDR3 has 15 residues. The CDR3 loop is CASSVGGRAYYGYTF. The CDR3 bases are TGTGCCAGTAGTGTTGGCGGCAGGGCCTACTATGGCTACACCTTC. Filled out from reference TRBV19 and TRBJ1-2, the complete variable domain reads DGGITQSPKYLFRKEGQNVTLSCEQNLNHDAMYWYRQDPGQGLRLIYYSQIVNDFQKGDIAEGYSVSREKKESFPLTVTSAQKNPTAFYLCASSVGGRAYYGYTFGSGTRLTVV.

The chain recombines TRBV27 with TRBJ2-7; D remains ambiguous. The CDR3 sequence is 14 residues long. Trimming took off 3 bases at V and 7 bases at J, with 16 bases between the two ends. The V gene's germline CDR1 is MNHEY and CDR2 SMNVEV (reference sequence). The CDR3 DNA reads TGTGCCAGCAGTTTCTCGTCTGGGGTGCGAGAGCAGTACTTC. It yields the protein CASSFSSGVREQYF.

V is TRBV4-2 and J is TRBJ2-1; 7 bases line up with TRBD2. The V and J ends lost 3 bases and 0 bases, in that order; junction bases with no gene match: 5. Germline V gene lookup returns CDR1 LGHNA and CDR2 YNFKEQ. This CDR3 region has 16 residues. In nucleotides, the CDR3 is TGTGCCAGCAGCCAGTTAGCGGGTGCCTCCTACAATGAGCAGTTCTTC. Translation gives CASSQLAGASYNEQFF.

The V call is TRBV28, the J call TRBJ1-2; no clear D gene. This CDR3 has 13 amino acids. Germline V lookup: CDR1 MDHEN, CDR2 SYDVKM. V was trimmed by 4 bases and J by 8 bases, leaving 14 bases between them. CDR3 DNA: TGTGCCAGCAGTTCCCCTCCGAATGGCGGCTACACCTTC. This gives the protein CASSSPPNGGYTF.

This clone is a singleton in its sample. The chain couples TRBV29-1 to TRBJ2-3; perhaps TRBD2 as D (6 bases). CDR1 SQVTM and CDR2 ANQGSEA come from the germline V gene. V was pared by 6 bases and J by 2 bases, with 24 bases between. The CDR3 contains 17 residues. The DNA of the CDR3 is TGCAGCGTGGAGGGACGCGGAGCCCTATATTTCACAGATACGCAGTATTTT. Residues: CSVEGRGALYFTDTQYF.

This clone was seen a few times. The rearrangement uses TRBV5-1 and TRBJ1-5; D is possibly TRBD1 (5 bases). This CDR3 is 13 amino acids long. The ends were cut back, 4 bases at V and 10 bases at J, with 15 bases in the middle. Germline CDR1 reads SGHRS; CDR2 reads YFSETQ. Here the CDR3 DNA reads TGCGCCAGCAGCCGGGGGGAACAAGGACCCCAGCATTTT. This encodes CASSRGEQGPQHF.

The chain has TRBV7-3 and TRBJ2-2; no firm D call. The CDR3 is made up of 16 amino acids. From germline, CDR1 is SGHTA and CDR2 FQGTGA. V was clipped by 7 bases and J by 4 bases, with 19 bases between them. DNA of the CDR3: TGTGCCAGCACTCCTCAGGCCTCTTCGAGCACCGGGGAGCTGTTTTTT. It codes for CASTPQASSSTGELFF.

This sequence joins TRBV28 and TRBJ2-3, with TRBD2 matching over 7 bases. The germline CDR1 and CDR2 sequences are MDHEN and SYDVKM. With V trimmed by 5 bases and J by 6 bases, 11 bases remained unmatched. CDR3 length: 15 residues. This CDR3 is CASSTRFAGVDTQYF. The CDR3 DNA sequence: TGTGCCAGCAGTACCCGATTCGCGGGAGTGGATACGCAGTATTTT.

The chain carries TRBV28 and TRBJ2-7; 10 bases are a match to TRBD2. J gave up 4 bases and V 5 bases, and 11 bases lay outside the gene matches. CDR1 and CDR2 from the germline V gene are MDHEN and SYDVKM. The CDR3 has 16 residues. The chain's CDR3 is CASSTSGTAGRYEQYF. The CDR3 bases are TGTGCCAGCAGTACTAGCGGGACCGCAGGGAGGTACGAGCAGTACTTC.

V usage is TRBV5-1 and J usage is TRBJ1-2; D is uncertain. This CDR3 region has 15 residues. Germline CDR1 is SGHRS and CDR2 is YFSETQ. V was cut by 0 bases and J by 2 bases, with 11 bases left in between. CDR3 residues: CASSLAPNQNYGYTF. The CDR3 DNA sequence: TGCGCCAGCAGCTTGGCACCGAACCAAAACTATGGCTACACCTTC. Full variable domain (remainder filled in from reference TRBV5-1 and TRBJ1-2): KAGVTQTPRYLIKTRGQQVTLSCSPISGHRSVSWYQQTPGQGLQFLFEYFSETQRNKGNFPGRFSGRQFSNSRSEMNVSTLELGDSALYLCASSLAPNQNYGYTFGSGTRLTVV.